This TCR beta chain appears in the sequencing data of a study of T cell repertoires in cytomegalovirus infection. Study summary: Researchers turned to recently identified HLA-C-restricted CMV epitopes as well as well-studied HLA-B-restricted ones. An indication of both CMV infection and matching HLA type came from public TCR beta signatures. Study-level results: The ex vivo response showed dominance by HLA-C-restricted CMV-specific TCR beta clonotypes.

As regards this clonotype: Its antigen is as yet unknown.

The length of the CDR3 is 16 residues. CDR1 and CDR2 from the germline V gene are SGHNT and YYREEE (reference sequence). Trimming took 2 bases from V and 1 from J, leaving 12 bases between them. TCRdb redid the calling of the reads with MiXCR, one entry per CDR3 protein. Here the sample spans about 110,000 distinct CDR3 sequences, around 31% being singletons. The gene calls are TRBV5-4 and TRBJ2-2; D is possibly TRBD1 or TRBD2 (5 bases each). This specimen consisted of CD8+ T cells from cultured PBMCs, obtained from culture after CMV antigen stimulation. The receptor's source is a human donor in good health (CMV status not recorded). Some clones in this sample may be carry-over from other donors' samples. The CDR3 coding sequence is TGTGCCAGCAGCTTCGGGACGACGAAGAACACCGGGGAGCTGTTTTTT. Its translation: CASSFGTTKNTGELFF.